Below are 6 T cell receptor beta chains sequenced from a single sample in a study of cytomegalovirus exposure and HLA in healthy donors. The PCR contained 60 Vbeta and 13 Jbeta primers. Assay: immunoSEQ multiplex PCR; the TCRdb copy retains only in-frame clones and omits some. Here the sample spans 200,000 to 250,000 clones, 78% being singletons. What was sequenced was PBMCs. The receptors come from a male donor in good health and CMV-seronegative.

The chain links TRBV4-1 to TRBJ1-1; maybe TRBD1 (5 bases). CDR1 and CDR2 (germline): MGHRA, YSYEKL. The CDR3 is 15 amino acids. The V end was cut by 1 base, the J end by 7 bases, with 16 bases between. CDR3 nucleotides: TGCGCCAGCAGCCAAGGTCAGGGTTTCTTCTTTGAAGCTTTCTTT. This encodes CASSQGQGFFFEAFF.

The V gene is TRBV13, the J gene TRBJ2-5; 11 nucleotides match TRBD2. Near its end, the DNA agrees better with TRBJ2-7, so the J call may be wrong. Germline V lookup: CDR1 PRHDT, CDR2 FYEKMQ (reference sequence). The CDR3 runs to 14 residues. CDR3 region: CASSTGLAGYEQYF. CDR3 DNA sequence: TGTGCCAGCAGCACCGGACTAGCGGGCTACGAGCAGTACTTC.

The chain is built from TRBV19 and TRBJ2-3; D is ambiguous. Germline-derived CDR1 and CDR2 are LNHDA and SQIVND (reference sequence). CDR3 length: 14 residues. The ends were cut back, 5 bases at V and 0 bases at J, with 9 bases in the middle. The CDR3 sequence: CASSSGTSTDTQYF. The DNA of the CDR3 is TGTGCCAGTAGTTCAGGCACTAGCACAGATACGCAGTATTTT.

V usage is TRBV6-1 and J usage is TRBJ1-1; tentative D call: TRBD1 (6 bases). Per the germline V gene, CDR1 is MNHNS and CDR2 is SASEGT. Between the trimmed V and J ends, which lost 7 bases and 8 bases, there was a span of 17 bases. This CDR3 is 13 amino acids long. The CDR3 bases are TGTGCCAGCAAACCGACAGGACGATCAGAAGCTTTCTTT. It encodes CASKPTGRSEAFF.

The chain is built from TRBV10-2 and TRBJ1-2, with a weak D call TRBD1 (6 bases). This CDR3 has 18 amino acids. The V gene lost 0 bases and the J gene lost 3 bases, with 20 bases spanning the gap. CDR1 is WSHSY and CDR2 is SAAADI in the germline V gene. The DNA for the CDR3 is TGCGCCAGCAGTGAGTCACGGCTCGGTACGGACAGTTACTATGGCTACACCTTC. Residues: CASSESRLGTDSYYGYTF.

The chain couples TRBV4-1 to TRBJ1-5, with D tentatively TRBD1 (6 bases). The germline V gene encodes CDR1 MGHRA and CDR2 YSYEKL. This CDR3 has 16 amino acids. The V and J ends lost 0 bases and 2 bases respectively, with 11 bases between them. The CDR3: CASSQETYRGNQPQHF. The CDR3 region has the DNA TGCGCCAGCAGCCAAGAAACGTACAGGGGCAATCAGCCCCAGCATTTT.